This T cell receptor (beta chain) originates from a study of OX40 agonist ivuxolimab in advanced cancers. Study background: Partial responses occurred in Three dose-escalation patients, one with hepatocellular carcinoma and two with cutaneous melanoma.

Profiling relied on immunoSEQ multiplex PCR, and the TCRdb table lists in-frame clones only, not all of them. Of 13,000 or so clones in the sample, about 81% are singletons; the top ten hold around 15%. Per the germline V gene, CDR1 is MGHRA and CDR2 is YSYEKL. This CDR3 region has 14 residues. V was clipped by 2 bases and J by 1 base, with 5 bases between them. General observations from the study: Still undetermined is the antigen specificity of the expanded peripheral T cells.

Comments on this clone: Its antigen is not identified.

The chain employs TRBV4-1 and TRBJ2-2; unclear D gene. The specimen comprised CD4+ or CD8+ T cells sorted from blood, sampled in a trial of the OX40 agonist ivuxolimab. This sequence was found in an adult with an advanced solid tumor such as melanoma, head and neck, liver or kidney cancer. The CDR3 DNA is TGCGCCAGCAGCCAACCCCTGAACACCGGGGAGCTGTTTTTT. Its translation: CASSQPLNTGELFF.